These 27 T cell receptor beta chains came from one sample sequenced in a study of technical replicates of blood from a few donors. TCRdb keeps only in-frame clones here, not all; method: immunoSEQ multiplex PCR. Found here are 80,000 to 95,000 clones, around 95% of them singletons; the top ten hold 0.2% to 0.25%. Sequenced input: T cells isolated from PBMCs. These TCRs come from a human donor in good health.

The chain combines TRBV5-1 with TRBJ2-2; 14 bases map to TRBD2. Per the germline V gene, CDR1 is SGHRS and CDR2 is YFSETQ. Germline trimming cut 0 bases from V and 6 bases from J; bases unmatched to any gene: 1. The CDR3 is made up of 16 amino acids. In DNA, the CDR3 is TGCGCCAGCAGCTTGGAGGGACTAGCGGGGGCCGGGGAGCTGTTTTTT. Translated: CASSLEGLAGAGELFF.

The V gene is TRBV5-6, the J gene TRBJ1-2, with 12 bases fitting TRBD1. After removal of 1 base from V and 8 bases from J, the junction contained 9 bases not matched to a gene. Germline V lookup: CDR1 SGHDT, CDR2 YYEEEE. The CDR3 runs 16 residues. The CDR3 coding sequence is TGTGCCAGCAGCTTGAATGCCGGGACAGGGGGCGGCGGCTACACCTTC. Residues: CASSLNAGTGGGGYTF.

V is TRBV6-4 and J is TRBJ2-3; the D is unclear. CDR3 length equals 14 residues. V was pared by 6 bases and J by 1 base, with 11 bases between. Germline assignment: CDR1 MRHNA and CDR2 SNTAGT. The CDR3 is CASSAGVGTDTQYF. In DNA, the CDR3 is TGTGCCAGCAGCGCAGGTGTCGGCACAGATACGCAGTATTTT.

This clone showed up just once. The chain employs TRBV19 and TRBJ1-2; D not resolved. CDR3 length equals 12 residues. V was cut by 4 bases and J by 5 bases, with 8 bases left in between. CDR1 and CDR2 from the germline V gene are LNHDA and SQIVND (reference sequence). CDR3 residues: CASSTRLYGYTF. In nucleotides, the CDR3 is TGTGCCAGTAGTACCAGGCTTTATGGCTACACCTTC.

This rearrangement joins TRBV4-1 to TRBJ1-5; TRBD1 is a possible D gene (5 bases). The CDR3 totals 16 residues. Trimming stripped 2 bases from V and 2 bases from J, with 13 bases between. The germline gives CDR1 MGHRA, CDR2 YSYEKL. As DNA, the CDR3 is TGCGCCAGCAGCCAACCACAGGTTCGGGGCAATCAGCCCCAGCATTTT. Translating gives CASSQPQVRGNQPQHF.

The chain uses TRBV28 and TRBJ2-1, with D maybe TRBD2 (6 bases). Germline V gives CDR1 MDHEN, CDR2 SYDVKM. V dropped 8 bases and J dropped 7 bases, with 21 bases sitting between them. This CDR3 spans 15 amino acids. Here the CDR3 reads CASGALSGGRNEQFF. The CDR3 DNA reads as TGTGCCAGCGGGGCCCTTAGTGGGGGGAGGAATGAGCAGTTCTTC.

The genes are TRBV5-4 and TRBJ2-5; D may be TRBD1 (5 bases). Trimming removed 0 bases from V and 4 bases from J, with 16 bases in between. This CDR3 has 16 residues. CDR1 SGHNT and CDR2 YYREEE come from the germline V gene (reference sequence). Here the CDR3 DNA reads TGTGCCAGCAGCTTGGGAGGAGATAGCAGGGCAGAGACCCAGTACTTC. Protein product: CASSLGGDSRAETQYF. Supplemented by reference TRBV5-4 and TRBJ2-5, the full variable domain reads ETGVTQSPTHLIKTRGQQVTLRCSSQSGHNTVSWYQQALGQGPQFIFQYYREEENGRGNFPPRFSGLQFPNYSSELNVNALELDDSALYLCASSLGGDSRAETQYFGPGTRLLVL.

This rearrangement joins TRBV4-1 to TRBJ2-3; D gene ambiguous. V was trimmed by 3 bases and J by 3 bases, leaving 10 bases between them. CDR3 length: 14 residues. Germline V lookup: CDR1 MGHRA, CDR2 YSYEKL. CDR3 bases: TGCGCCAGCAGCCACCGAGGAAGAACAGATACGCAGTATTTT. This translates into CASSHRGRTDTQYF.

The chain uses TRBV9 and TRBJ2-2; 9 bases line up with TRBD1. The CDR3 length is 15 residues. The germline gives CDR1 SGDLS, CDR2 YYNGEE. J gave up 0 bases and V 6 bases, and 3 bases lay outside the gene matches. The CDR3 DNA follows: TGTGCCAGCACCAGACAGGGGGCGAACACCGGGGAGCTGTTTTTT. Amino acids: CASTRQGANTGELFF.

The chain employs TRBV7-9 and TRBJ1-4; D call uncertain. The CDR3 is made up of 16 amino acids. Germline CDR1 reads SEHNR; CDR2 reads FQNEAQ (reference sequence). Between the trimmed V and J ends, which lost 5 bases and 5 bases, there was a span of 18 bases. CDR3 nucleotides: TGTGCCAGCAGCAACCGGGTTCCCCAGAAGAATGAAAAACTGTTTTTT. Its translation: CASSNRVPQKNEKLFF. The whole variable domain, filled in from reference TRBV7-9 and TRBJ1-4, reads DTGVSQNPRHKITKRGQNVTFRCDPISEHNRLYWYRQTLGQGPEFLTYFQNEAQLEKSRLLSDRFSAERPKGSFSTLEIQRTEQGDSAMYLCASSNRVPQKNEKLFFGSGTQLSVL.

The rearrangement uses TRBV28 and TRBJ1-1; TRBD1 matches 10 bases. In germline, CDR1 is MDHEN, CDR2 SYDVKM. The CDR3 loop spans 17 amino acids. V lost 3 bases, J lost 0 bases, and 7 bases stayed unmatched. The CDR3 DNA sequence: TGTGCCAGCAGTTTTGAGGGACAGGGGCGAATGAACACTGAAGCTTTCTTT. Translating gives CASSFEGQGRMNTEAFF.

V usage is TRBV10-3 and J usage is TRBJ2-1, with 9 bases that match TRBD2. Looked up from germline, CDR1 is ENHRY and CDR2 is SYGVKD. V was clipped by 6 bases and J by 5 bases; unmatched bases: 8. CDR3 length: 15 residues. The CDR3 DNA reads as TGTGCCATCAGAGCGGGAGGCCCCCGGAACAATGAGCAGTTCTTC. Encoded protein: CAIRAGGPRNNEQFF.

The chain is built from TRBV5-1 and TRBJ2-7; D may be TRBD1 (5 bases). The V and J ends lost 3 bases and 8 bases respectively, with 18 bases between them. The CDR3 loop spans 14 amino acids. Germline CDR1 reads SGHRS; CDR2 reads YFSETQ. CDR3 DNA: TGCGCCAGCAGCTCCCTTGATAGGGGTGGCAAGCAGTACTTC. The encoded protein is CASSSLDRGGKQYF.

This clone was recorded once. The V call is TRBV7-9, the J call TRBJ2-7; D call uncertain. Germline V CDR1 and CDR2: SEHNR, FQNEAQ (reference sequence). The CDR3 runs 14 residues. V was shortened by 3 bases and J by 0 bases, with 9 bases between the two germline ends. The CDR3: CASSLTQSSYEQYF. CDR3 nucleotides: TGTGCCAGCAGCTTGACACAGAGCTCCTACGAGCAGTACTTC.

The chain couples TRBV6-5 to TRBJ2-7; possibly TRBD2 for D (6 bases). There are 15 residues in the CDR3. Germline assignment: CDR1 MNHEY and CDR2 SVGAGI. V dropped 1 base and J dropped 3 bases, with 13 bases sitting between them. The CDR3 here is CASSYLKTRNYEQYF. Written as DNA, the CDR3 is TGTGCCAGCAGTTACTTGAAGACTAGGAACTACGAGCAGTACTTC.

The V and J genes are TRBV2 and TRBJ2-5; TRBD2 aligns across 7 bases. The CDR3 totals 15 residues. Germline V gene data show CDR1 as SNHLY and CDR2 as FYNNEI. V lost 8 bases, J lost 5 bases, and 14 bases stayed unmatched. CDR3 amino acids: CASVDLGRAEETQYF. The CDR3 DNA sequence: TGTGCCAGCGTAGATTTGGGGAGGGCGGAGGAGACCCAGTACTTC.

This clone occurred once. The chain joins TRBV7-9 to TRBJ1-2; 8 bases match TRBD1. J was trimmed by 4 bases and V by 1 base; bases with no gene match: 11. The CDR3 has 17 amino acids. The V gene's germline CDR1 is SEHNR and CDR2 FQNEAQ (reference sequence). The DNA of the CDR3 is TGTGCCAGCAGCTTAGAATTGGGACAGGAAGATCCCTATGGCTACACCTTC. Translating it yields CASSLELGQEDPYGYTF.

V is TRBV5-4 and J is TRBJ2-7, with 9 positions matching TRBD1. CDR1 is SGHNT, CDR2 YYREEE, per germline (reference sequence). This CDR3 contains 13 residues. The ends lost 2 bases at V and 7 bases at J; junction bases unmatched: 4. The DNA of the CDR3 is TGTGCCAGCAGCTTAAGGGACAGGGATGAGCAGTACTTC. Protein sequence: CASSLRDRDEQYF.

V is TRBV7-6 and J is TRBJ2-7, with D possibly matching TRBD1 (5 bases). Trimming pared 1 base from V and 1 base from J, leaving 11 bases between. In germline, CDR1 is SGHVS, CDR2 FNYEAQ. This CDR3 is 15 amino acids long. CDR3 sequence: CASSLETDSSYEQYF. The CDR3 coding sequence is TGTGCCAGCAGCTTAGAAACAGACAGTTCCTACGAGCAGTACTTC.

V usage is TRBV11-2 and J usage is TRBJ1-5, with D perhaps TRBD1 (6 bases). The V gene lost 0 bases and the J gene lost 2 bases, with 8 bases spanning the gap. In germline, CDR1 is SGHAT, CDR2 FQNNGV. This CDR3 comprises 15 residues. The CDR3 reads CASSLDRGGNQPQHF. DNA of the CDR3: TGTGCCAGCAGCTTAGACAGGGGCGGCAATCAGCCCCAGCATTTT.

The rearrangement uses TRBV4-1 and TRBJ2-1; D might be TRBD1 (6 bases). The CDR3 consists of 14 residues. The V end lost 2 bases, the J end lost 9 bases, and 14 bases lay between the germline ends. Germline V CDR1 and CDR2: MGHRA, YSYEKL. The CDR3 coding sequence is TGCGCCAGCAGCCAATTACAGGGTTCAGTTGAGCAGTTCTTC. It yields the protein CASSQLQGSVEQFF.

In its sample, this clone was seen once. The CDR3 sequence is CASSPTSGRAYEQYF. CDR3 DNA sequence: TGTGCCAGCAGCCCGACTAGCGGGAGGGCCTACGAGCAGTACTTC. The V and J genes are TRBV5-4 and TRBJ2-7; 14 bases agree with TRBD2. The trim removed 4 bases at V and 2 bases at J, leaving 2 bases unmatched. Germline CDR1 is SGHNT and CDR2 is YYREEE (reference sequence). The CDR3 length is 15 residues.

The rearrangement joins TRBV10-3 to TRBJ2-7; 7 positions match TRBD2. Trimming at V came to 3 bases and at J to 3 bases, leaving 5 bases not matched to a gene. Germline assignment: CDR1 ENHRY and CDR2 SYGVKD. CDR3 size: 14 residues. As DNA, the CDR3 is TGTGCCATCAGTGACTTTGCGGGAGACTACGAGCAGTACTTC. Its protein is CAISDFAGDYEQYF.

This chain links TRBV7-6 with TRBJ1-3; possible D gene TRBD1, 5 bases. Germline CDR1 is SGHVS and CDR2 is FNYEAQ. This CDR3 region has 19 residues. The ends were cut back, 0 bases at V and 4 bases at J, with 22 bases in the middle. The CDR3, as DNA: TGTGCCAGCAGCTTAGCTCAAGCTCCGGGACTAAAGACGGGAAACACCATATATTTT. Its translation: CASSLAQAPGLKTGNTIYF.

The chain recombines TRBV7-2 with TRBJ2-5; 8 nucleotides align to TRBD2. The CDR3 totals 14 residues. Germline lookup yields CDR1 SGHTA and CDR2 FQGNSA. V shed 5 bases, J shed 7 bases, and the junction held 9 bases outside the gene matches. In DNA form, the CDR3 reads TGTGCCAGCAGCAGAATAGCGGGATCGGGGACCCAGTACTTC. Protein product: CASSRIAGSGTQYF.

V gene TRBV27 combines with J gene TRBJ2-2, with unresolved D. Germline-derived CDR1 and CDR2 are MNHEY and SMNVEV (reference sequence). The length of the CDR3 is 15 residues. V dropped 5 bases and J dropped 4 bases, with 14 bases sitting between them. CDR3 bases: TGTGCCAGCAGTCCTACGGTCCTGGTCACCGGGGAGCTGTTTTTT. Translation gives CASSPTVLVTGELFF.

The chain employs TRBV13 and TRBJ1-2; TRBD1 might be the D (5 bases). This CDR3 has 17 amino acids. Per the germline V gene, CDR1 is PRHDT and CDR2 is FYEKMQ (reference sequence). Between the trimmed V and J ends, which lost 3 bases and 0 bases, there was a span of 17 bases. This chain's CDR3 is CASSFGMYRSTNYGYTF. The CDR3 DNA follows: TGTGCCAGCAGCTTCGGTATGTACAGGAGTACTAACTATGGCTACACCTTC. Full variable domain (outside the CDR3, taken from reference TRBV13 and TRBJ1-2): AAGVIQSPRHLIKEKRETATLKCYPIPRHDTVYWYQQGPGQDPQFLISFYEKMQSDKGSIPDRFSAQQFSDYHSELNMSSLELGDSALYFCASSFGMYRSTNYGYTFGSGTRLTVV.